These T cell receptor beta chains were read from a single sample in a study of blood T cell repertoires in COVID-19. The repertoire was sequenced with immunoSEQ multiplex PCR; TCRdb's copy has only in-frame clones and lacks some. There are some 17,000 clones in the sample; 80% occur only once, and 11% lies in the top ten. The sequenced material came from peripheral blood. Receptor source: a man at least 80 years old with acute or convalescent COVID-19. The CDR3 runs from the conserved cysteine through the conserved F or W. D genes are given only for firm matches. Clone size, where shown, is once, few, many, or a class for clones that have expanded.

v_call: TRBV7-2
clone_size: few
j_call: TRBJ1-6
d_call: .
cdr3_nt: TGTGCCAGCAGCTTAACTAACTATAATTCACCCCTCCACTTT
cdr3_aa: CASSLTNYNSPLHF

v_call: TRBV30
clone_size: .
j_call: TRBJ1-1
d_call: TRBD1
cdr3_nt: TGTGCCTGGAGTTCCGGTCAGGGGGCGGTAGGAACTGAAGCTTTCTTT
cdr3_aa: CAWSSGQGAVGTEAFF

v_call: TRBV5-1
clone_size: .
j_call: TRBJ2-1
d_call: .
cdr3_nt: TGCGCCAGCAGCTACGGCGGTGACAATGAGCAGTTCTTC
cdr3_aa: CASSYGGDNEQFF

v_call: TRBV5-1
clone_size: .
j_call: TRBJ2-1
d_call: .
cdr3_nt: TGCGCCAGCAGCGTGGGCGTCGGAGGCTACAATGAGCAGTTCTTC
cdr3_aa: CASSVGVGGYNEQFF

v_call: TRBV5-1
clone_size: .
j_call: TRBJ1-6
d_call: TRBD1
cdr3_nt: TGCGCCAGCAGCTCCAGGACAGGGCGGGGCCCCCTCCACTTT
cdr3_aa: CASSSRTGRGPLHF

v_call: TRBV19
clone_size: .
j_call: TRBJ2-4
d_call: TRBD1
cdr3_nt: TGTGCCAGTAGTAAGGGACAGGTTTGGGACATTCAGTACTTC
cdr3_aa: CASSKGQVWDIQYF

v_call: TRBV2
clone_size: few
j_call: TRBJ1-5
d_call: TRBD1
cdr3_nt: TGTGCCAGCAGTGACAGGGGACAGGGTAATCAGCCCCAGCATTTT
cdr3_aa: CASSDRGQGNQPQHF

v_call: TRBV30
clone_size: .
j_call: TRBJ1-6
d_call: .
cdr3_nt: TGTGCCTGGAGTTACCAGGCCGGTAATTCACCCCTCCACTTT
cdr3_aa: CAWSYQAGNSPLHF

v_call: TRBV19
clone_size: .
j_call: TRBJ1-1
d_call: TRBD1
cdr3_nt: TGTGCCAGTAGACAGGGGGCTTCCACTGAAGCTTTCTTT
cdr3_aa: CASRQGASTEAFF

v_call: TRBV7-3
clone_size: .
j_call: TRBJ2-5
d_call: .
cdr3_nt: TGTGCCAGCAGCTTAGAGTATTCAGAGACCCAGTACTTC
cdr3_aa: CASSLEYSETQYF

v_call: TRBV5-1
clone_size: .
j_call: TRBJ2-5
d_call: TRBD2
cdr3_nt: TGCGCCAGCAGCTTGCCTGCGGGGGGGCAAGAGACCCAGTACTTC
cdr3_aa: CASSLPAGGQETQYF

v_call: TRBV6-5
clone_size: .
j_call: TRBJ2-1
d_call: TRBD2
cdr3_nt: TGTGCCAGCAGACAGAGCGGGGGGGCCGGGAATGAGCAGTTCTTC
cdr3_aa: CASRQSGGAGNEQFF

v_call: TRBV5-3
clone_size: .
j_call: TRBJ1-6
d_call: .
cdr3_nt: TGTGCCAGAAAGGTCCCTCAAGTGACGGAGAGCTCCTATAATTCACCCCTCCACTTT
cdr3_aa: CARKVPQVTESSYNSPLHF

v_call: TRBV27
clone_size: .
j_call: TRBJ2-1
d_call: TRBD2
cdr3_nt: TGTGCCAGCAGTTTACTCCTACGGGGGGGTGAGCAGTTCTTC
cdr3_aa: CASSLLLRGGEQFF

v_call: TRBV6-2/TRBV6-3
clone_size: .
j_call: TRBJ2-6
d_call: .
cdr3_nt: TGTGCCAGCAGTGAGGCCGGCGGGGTCCCTATCTCTGGGGCCAACGTCCTGACTTTC
cdr3_aa: CASSEAGGVPISGANVLTF

v_call: TRBV7-2
clone_size: .
j_call: TRBJ1-2
d_call: TRBD1
cdr3_nt: TGTGCCAGCAGCTCCGGACAGGCAGCTAACTATGGCTACACCTTC
cdr3_aa: CASSSGQAANYGYTF

v_call: TRBV14
clone_size: .
j_call: TRBJ2-7
d_call: .
cdr3_nt: TGTGCCAGCAGCCAAGATTTGGGCCCCTACGAGCAGTACTTC
cdr3_aa: CASSQDLGPYEQYF

v_call: TRBV6-5
clone_size: .
j_call: TRBJ2-2
d_call: TRBD1
cdr3_nt: TGTGCCAGCAGGGGACAGGGGATCGGGGAGCTGTTTTTT
cdr3_aa: CASRGQGIGELFF

v_call: TRBV19
clone_size: .
j_call: TRBJ1-1
d_call: .
cdr3_nt: TGTGCCAGTAAAGCCCTAGGGGGAGCTGAAGCTTTCTTT
cdr3_aa: CASKALGGAEAFF

v_call: TRBV27
clone_size: .
j_call: TRBJ2-1
d_call: TRBD2
cdr3_nt: TGTGCCAGCAGATCCGGGACTAGCGGGACCGGCTCCTACAATGAGCAGTTCTTC
cdr3_aa: CASRSGTSGTGSYNEQFF

v_call: TRBV7-2
clone_size: .
j_call: TRBJ2-1
d_call: TRBD2
cdr3_nt: TGTGCCAGCAGCCAATCTAGCGGGGGACGATCCTACAATGAGCAGTTCTTC
cdr3_aa: CASSQSSGGRSYNEQFF

v_call: TRBV12-3/TRBV12-4
clone_size: .
j_call: TRBJ1-1
d_call: .
cdr3_nt: TGTGCCAGCAGTTTGGGGGGGTGGACTGAAGCTTTCTTT
cdr3_aa: CASSLGGWTEAFF